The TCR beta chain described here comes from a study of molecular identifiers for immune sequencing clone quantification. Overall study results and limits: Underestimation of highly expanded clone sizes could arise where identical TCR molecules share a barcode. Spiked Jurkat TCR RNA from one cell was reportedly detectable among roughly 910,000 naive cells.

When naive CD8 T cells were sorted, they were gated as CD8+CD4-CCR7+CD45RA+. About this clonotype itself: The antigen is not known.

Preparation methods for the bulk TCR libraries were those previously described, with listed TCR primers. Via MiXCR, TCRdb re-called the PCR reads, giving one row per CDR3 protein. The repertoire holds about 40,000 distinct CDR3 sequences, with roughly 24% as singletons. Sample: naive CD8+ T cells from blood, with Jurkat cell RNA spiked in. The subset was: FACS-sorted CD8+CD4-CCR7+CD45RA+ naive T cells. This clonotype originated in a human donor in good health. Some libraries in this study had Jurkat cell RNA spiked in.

The CDR3 is CASRTPGQNTGELFF. CDR3 in DNA: TGTGCCAGCAGGACTCCGGGACAGAACACCGGGGAGCTGTTTTTT. The chain has TRBV7-6 and TRBJ2-2, with D possibly being TRBD1 (6 bases). V gave up 6 bases and J gave up 1 base, with 12 bases separating them. The CDR3 is made up of 15 amino acids. Germline V CDR1 and CDR2: SGHVS, FNYEAQ.